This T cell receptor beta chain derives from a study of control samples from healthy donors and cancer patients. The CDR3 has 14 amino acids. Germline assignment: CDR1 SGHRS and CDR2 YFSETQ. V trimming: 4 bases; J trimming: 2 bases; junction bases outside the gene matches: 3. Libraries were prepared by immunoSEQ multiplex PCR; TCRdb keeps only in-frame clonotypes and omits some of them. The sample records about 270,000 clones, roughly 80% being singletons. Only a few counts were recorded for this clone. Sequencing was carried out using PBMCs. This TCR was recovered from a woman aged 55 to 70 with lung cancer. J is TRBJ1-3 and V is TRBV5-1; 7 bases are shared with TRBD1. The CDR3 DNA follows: TGCGCCAGCAGCCCACAGGGGACTGGAAACACCATATATTTT. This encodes CASSPQGTGNTIYF.